These T cell receptor beta chains were read from a single sample in a study of human T cells and chemical hapten exposure. TCRdb reanalysed the RACE reads using MiXCR and keeps one entry per CDR3 protein. The sample lists 27,000 or so distinct CDR3 sequences, more than 8% occurring once. The source material was whole blood, sampled in connection with sensitization to the hapten diphenylcyclopropenone (DPC). All receptors derive from a man under 40 with alopecia areata. Some clones in this sample may be carry-over from other donors' samples. Both conserved end residues are part of each CDR3. Fields, in order: J gene, clone size, D gene, V gene, CDR3 protein, CDR3 DNA. D genes are given only for firm matches. Only some rows state a clone size, as once, few, many or a class for expanded clones.

>TRBJ2-3|many|TRBD2|TRBV9
CASSPEAPGLAAPDTQYF
TGTGCCAGCAGCCCCGAGGCGCCGGGACTAGCGGCTCCAGATACGCAGTATTTT
>TRBJ2-2|few|TRBD2|TRBV5-5
CASSVASGSTVGELFF
TGTGCCAGCAGCGTTGCTAGCGGGAGCACGGTCGGGGAGCTGTTTTTT
>TRBJ2-3|medium-sized|TRBD1|TRBV13
CASSLAGQEITDTQYF
TGTGCCAGCAGCCTCGCGGGACAGGAGATCACAGATACGCAGTATTTT
>TRBJ2-5|many|TRBD2|TRBV2
CASPRREGTQETQYF
TGTGCCAGCCCCCGGCGGGAGGGTACCCAAGAGACCCAGTACTTC
>TRBJ1-1|many|TRBD1|TRBV11-2
CASSVHRGASTEAFF
TGTGCCAGCAGCGTACACAGGGGAGCTAGCACTGAAGCTTTCTTT
>TRBJ2-5|many|.|TRBV6-6
CASSYPGLEETQYF
TGTGCCAGCAGTTACCCTGGATTGGAAGAGACCCAGTACTTC
>TRBJ2-2|.|.|TRBV29-1
CSVGDAGELFF
TGCAGTGTAGGGGATGCCGGGGAGCTGTTTTTT
>TRBJ2-5|.|.|TRBV9
CASSVGTGGTETQYF
TGTGCCAGCAGCGTAGGCACGGGTGGGACGGAGACCCAGTACTTC
>TRBJ2-5|medium-sized|.|TRBV29-1
CSVRSQETQYF
TGCAGCGTCCGATCTCAAGAGACCCAGTACTTC
>TRBJ2-1|many|.|TRBV7-8
CASSPQDHYNEQFF
TGTGCCAGCAGCCCTCAGGACCACTACAATGAGCAGTTCTTC
>TRBJ2-3|many|.|TRBV10-1
CASSESSILGTDTQYF
TGCGCCAGCAGTGAGTCGAGTATTCTAGGGACAGATACGCAGTATTTT
>TRBJ2-5|many|.|TRBV11-2
CASSRAPKETQYF
TGTGCCAGCAGCAGAGCCCCTAAAGAGACCCAGTACTTC
>TRBJ2-3|many|TRBD1|TRBV20-1
CSAGQVLYSTDTQYF
TGCAGTGCTGGACAGGTTTTATATAGCACAGATACGCAGTATTTT
>TRBJ2-3|many|TRBD2|TRBV24-1
CATSDIPGLDSTDTQYF
TGTGCCACCAGTGATATACCGGGACTAGACAGCACAGATACGCAGTATTTT
>TRBJ2-7|few|.|TRBV25-1
CASTDTSRSYEQYF
TGTGCCAGCACTGATACTAGCCGCTCCTACGAGCAGTACTTC
>TRBJ1-1|few|TRBD1|TRBV11-3
CASSPGQGLENTEAFF
TGTGCCAGCAGCCCGGGACAGGGGTTAGAGAACACTGAAGCTTTCTTT
>TRBJ2-1|many|.|TRBV3-1
CASGPPGDEQFF
TGTGCCAGTGGACCCCCCGGGGATGAGCAGTTCTTC
>TRBJ1-5|.|.|TRBV7-2
CASSLMDGNEPQHF
TGTGCCAGCAGCTTAATGGATGGCAATGAGCCCCAGCATTTT